Listed below are T cell receptor beta chains from one sample, sequenced in a study of patients and donors after allogeneic stem cell transplantation. TCRdb reanalysed the RT-PCR reads using MiXCR and keeps one entry per CDR3 protein. The table includes fewer than 200,000 distinct CDR3 sequences, around 28% detected once. Specimen: blood, either unsorted or a sorted T cell fraction (not recorded which). The receptors come from a human donor who was either an allogeneic HSCT recipient or a stem cell or donor lymphocyte infusion donor (not recorded which). It is not recorded whose cells these are; they may come from a transplant donor. The CDR3 runs from the conserved cysteine through the conserved F or W. D genes are given only for firm matches. Size is omitted from some rows. Given values are once, few, many or a class for expanded clones.

>TRBV4-2|few|.|TRBJ1-5|19
CASSQDLLWGENSNQPQHF
>TRBV29-1|.|.|TRBJ2-7|12
CSVLTLAYEQYF
>TRBV20-1|.|.|TRBJ2-7|16
CSAQDFYRDPTYEQYF
>TRBV30|few|.|TRBJ1-2|13
CAWTGGPYYGYTF
>TRBV18|many|TRBD1|TRBJ1-2|16
CASSETSGTAAYGYTF
>TRBV20-1|few|.|TRBJ2-1|14
CSARAIGSYNEQFF
>TRBV6-2/TRBV6-3|.|.|TRBJ2-1|12
CASSYAEVEQFF
>TRBV10-2|.|TRBD2|TRBJ2-5|15
CASRPSGRMQETQYF
>TRBV7-9|.|TRBD1|TRBJ2-7|15
CASSSRQGDLYEQYF
>TRBV4-3|.|.|TRBJ2-1|17
CASSQVYSRGTYNEQFF
>TRBV4-1|few|.|TRBJ1-5|15
CASSQWAYGDQPQHF
>TRBV10-3|many|.|TRBJ1-2|11
CAISDGYGYTF
>TRBV20-1|many|.|TRBJ1-2|14
CSARAGARGYGYTF
>TRBV7-6|.|TRBD2|TRBJ2-3|17
CASFRWATSGSGDTQYF
>TRBV11-2|.|TRBD2|TRBJ2-3|14
CASSLEGLADTQYF
>TRBV27|.|TRBD1|TRBJ1-2|16
CASSFHRDRGDYGYTF
>TRBV4-3|.|.|TRBJ1-1|16
CASSQDAGGGNTEAFF
>TRBV6-5|.|TRBD1|TRBJ1-2|15
CASSYSGTGVYGYTF
>TRBV7-9|few|.|TRBJ1-3|15
CASSPRGISGNTIYF
>TRBV20-1|few|.|TRBJ2-1|12
CSARPDYNEQFF